This entry concerns a single T cell receptor (beta chain). The data stem from a study of response to subunit inactivated influenza vaccine. TCRdb recomputed calls from the RT-PCR reads with MiXCR, one row per CDR3 protein. Seen here are hundreds of thousands of distinct CDR3 sequences, 11% observed once, and the top ten hold 11%. V lost 4 bases and J lost 5; bases outside the gene matches: 6. The CDR3 runs to 15 residues. Looked up from germline, CDR1 is MDHEN and CDR2 is SYDVKM. The sample was also linked to a second study, of T cells expressing NK-cell markers. According to that study: 5'RACE template switching with UMIs produced the TCR beta cDNA.

The chain uses TRBV28 and TRBJ2-3; 10 nucleotides match TRBD1. Sequenced material: PBMCs from blood, taken on the day of vaccination. The clonotype was recovered from a man aged 50 or older who received an inactivated influenza vaccine. As DNA, the CDR3 is TGTGCCAGCAGTTCCCCGGGACAGGGGAGAGATACGCAGTATTTT. Residues: CASSSPGQGRDTQYF.